A single TCR beta chain is shown here with its context. The data were taken from a study of T cell changes during pregnancy in multiple sclerosis. Profiled with immunoSEQ multiplex PCR; TCRdb holds only in-frame clones, not every one. The sample yields about 45,000 clones, 92% seen once. The material sequenced was CD4+ T cells from peripheral blood mononuclear cells, taken in the third trimester of pregnancy. The sequence came from a female donor with multiple sclerosis, enrolled in a pregnancy study.

CDR3 coding DNA: TGCGCCAGCAGCTTGGCCTATGAGGGAGGGAGGCAGTTCTTC. This encodes CASSLAYEGGRQFF. V and J are TRBV5-1 and TRBJ2-1; 7 nucleotides align to TRBD2. Per the germline V gene, CDR1 is SGHRS and CDR2 is YFSETQ. With V trimmed by 0 bases and J by 12 bases, 9 bases remained unmatched. The CDR3 has 14 residues.